Presented here are 9 T cell receptor beta chains from one specimen sequenced in a study of Graves' ophthalmopathy and Graves' hyperthyroidism. From RNA, the CDR3 regions of TCR beta chains were amplified and sequenced. The library came from an HTBI-primed first-round RT-PCR and a second-round multiplex PCR. From the multiplex PCR reads, TCRdb called clonotypes with MiXCR, one entry per CDR3 protein. Of about 620,000 distinct CDR3 sequences in the sample, about 24% are singletons; the top ten hold roughly 6.9%. Sequenced input: peripheral blood. Receptor source: a woman in her late teens or twenties with stable Graves' hyperthyroidism. Some clones in this sample may be carry-over from other donors' samples.

This chain links TRBV2 with TRBJ2-7, with 8 bases aligning to TRBD1. CDR3 size: 15 residues. The V gene end was trimmed by 10 bases and the J gene end by 3 bases; junction bases not matched to a gene: 14. Germline loops: CDR1 SNHLY, CDR2 FYNNEI. The CDR3 nucleotides read TGTGCCAACTCTCTAGACAGGGGCGGGTTCTACGAGCAGTACTTC. It specifies CANSLDRGGFYEQYF.

This clonotype has ten or more counts. This chain uses TRBV20-1 with TRBJ2-5; 12 bases fit TRBD2. CDR3 length equals 15 residues. J lost 7 bases, V lost 3 bases, and 9 bases had no gene match. From germline, CDR1 is DFQATT and CDR2 SNEGSKA (reference sequence). In DNA, the CDR3 is TGCAGTGCTAGTACTAGCGGGGGGTTCTCCTTGACCCAGTACTTC. It translates to CSASTSGGFSLTQYF.

For the CDR3, the DNA is TGTGCCAGCAGTTTAAGGAGGCAAGCGGGAGGGCCTGAGACCCAGTACTTC. Translation gives CASSLRRQAGGPETQYF. This chain connects TRBV28 to TRBJ2-5, with 10 nucleotides matching TRBD2. The germline gives CDR1 MDHEN, CDR2 SYDVKM. This CDR3 is 17 amino acids long. With 2 bases clipped from V and 5 bases from J, the junction kept 11 bases outside the gene matches.

V gene TRBV7-9 combines with J gene TRBJ2-5; a possible D gene is TRBD1 (5 bases). Trimming removed 5 bases from V and 11 bases from J, with 21 bases in between. Germline-derived CDR1 and CDR2 are SEHNR and FQNEAQ (reference sequence). The CDR3 loop spans 14 amino acids. CDR3 in DNA: TGTGCCAGCAGCAAACCCGGACCTCCAGGACAACAGTACTTC. This translates into CASSKPGPPGQQYF.

This clonotype was seen repeatedly, ten times or more. The rearrangement links TRBV27 to TRBJ2-7; 7 bases fit TRBD2. Germline V gene data show CDR1 as MNHEY and CDR2 as SMNVEV (reference sequence). This CDR3 has 14 residues. Trimming at V came to 3 bases and at J to 2 bases, leaving 4 bases not matched to a gene. CDR3: CASSLGGVTYEQYF. For the CDR3, the DNA is TGTGCCAGCAGTTTGGGGGGGGTGACCTACGAGCAGTACTTC.

This clonotype was recorded many times. The chain carries TRBV7-2 and TRBJ1-1, with D possibly being TRBD1 (5 bases). V dropped 6 bases and J dropped 7 bases, with 15 bases sitting between them. Germline CDR1 and CDR2: SGHTA and FQGNSA. CDR3 size: 13 residues. CDR3 protein: CASSPAGDFEAFF. The CDR3 nucleotides read TGTGCCAGCAGTCCCGCGGGGGATTTTGAAGCTTTCTTT.

This clonotype showed up many times. The rearrangement joins TRBV12-3 or TRBV12-4 to TRBJ1-2, with D unresolved. V was trimmed by 2 bases and J by 12 bases, leaving 13 bases between them. CDR3 length equals 12 residues. CDR3 DNA sequence: TGTGCCAGCAGTTTATGGCGCACGGCGGACACCTTC. It specifies CASSLWRTADTF.

This clonotype showed up many times. This chain connects TRBV12-3 or TRBV12-4 to TRBJ2-2; 11 bases fit TRBD2. This CDR3 is built from 16 residues. The J segment lost 4 bases and the V segment lost 3 bases, leaving 4 bases of the junction unmatched. Here the CDR3 DNA reads TGTGCCAGCAGTTTCATAGCGGGAGGGTTCACCGGGGAGCTGTTTTTT. Its protein is CASSFIAGGFTGELFF.

This clonotype was recorded many times. The CDR3 is CASGADGPQHF. The CDR3, as DNA: TGTGCTAGTGGCGCAGACGGTCCCCAGCATTTT. The V and J genes are TRBV12-5 and TRBJ1-5; D gene unclear. The CDR3 has 11 amino acids. The V gene lost 6 bases and the J gene lost 10 bases, with 10 bases spanning the gap. Germline assignment: CDR1 LGHNT and CDR2 FRNRAP.